One and the same sample provided the 28 T cell receptor beta chains below, sequenced in a study of blood T cell repertoires in COVID-19. Measured with immunoSEQ multiplex PCR; TCRdb has only the in-frame clones, and not every one. The sample gives some 98,000 clones, approximately 79% of which show up once; under 13% is in the top ten. Sequenced: peripheral blood. These receptors came from a man between 70 and 80 years old with active or convalescent COVID-19.

The gene calls are TRBV5-8 and TRBJ1-3; D possibly corresponds to TRBD1 (6 bases). The germline gives CDR1 SGHTS, CDR2 YDEGEE. The CDR3 length is 12 residues. V lost 0 bases, J lost 14 bases, and 12 bases lay in between. The CDR3 DNA sequence: TGTGCCAGCAGCTTGGGTCTCCGGACAGTATATTTT. Its translation is CASSLGLRTVYF.

This clone was observed a few times. The chain employs TRBV3-1 (or the pseudogene TRBV3-2) and TRBJ2-2; 12 bases line up with TRBD2. The CDR3 runs 15 residues. The V gene's germline CDR1 is LGHDT and CDR2 YNNKEL (reference sequence). Losses at the gene ends were 5 bases for V and 6 bases for J; bases not matched to a gene: 4. CDR3 sequence (DNA): TGTGCCAGCAGCAAGAGGACTAGCGGGGCCGGGGAGCTGTTTTTT. Its protein is CASSKRTSGAGELFF.

The rearrangement links TRBV3-1 (or the pseudogene TRBV3-2) to TRBJ1-4, with a possible D match to TRBD1 (5 bases). This CDR3 has 15 amino acids. Looked up from germline, CDR1 is LGHDT and CDR2 is YNNKEL (reference sequence). V was trimmed by 1 base and J by 7 bases, leaving 13 bases between them. The CDR3 DNA sequence: TGTGCCAGCAGCCAAGGGGGGAGGGGTGGTGAAAAACTGTTTTTT. It codes for CASSQGGRGGEKLFF.

V usage is TRBV5-4 and J usage is TRBJ2-3; 11 nucleotides agree with TRBD2. V trimming: 3 bases; J trimming: 3 bases; junction bases outside the gene matches: 6. The CDR3 extends over 16 amino acids. The germline V gene has CDR1 SGHNT and CDR2 YYREEE (reference sequence). Here the CDR3 reads CASSSTSGGRTDTQYF. DNA of the CDR3: TGTGCCAGCAGCTCCACTAGCGGGGGTAGAACAGATACGCAGTATTTT.

The V gene is TRBV7-9, the J gene TRBJ2-6, with D maybe TRBD1 (5 bases). This CDR3 region has 14 residues. Deletions cut 10 bases from V and 2 bases from J, with 12 bases between. Germline V gene lookup returns CDR1 SEHNR and CDR2 FQNEAQ (reference sequence). CDR3 in DNA: TGTGCCACCCCAGGGCCCCCTGGGGCCAACGTCCTGACTTTC. It codes for CATPGPPGANVLTF.

This chain links TRBV2 with TRBJ1-6; 8 positions agree with TRBD1. The length of the CDR3 is 14 residues. V shed 9 bases, J shed 0 bases, and the junction held 1 base outside the gene matches. Looked up from germline, CDR1 is SNHLY and CDR2 is FYNNEI. CDR3 bases: TGTGCCAGTACAGGGGGCTCCTATAATTCACCCCTCCACTTT. This encodes CASTGGSYNSPLHF.

The V and J genes are TRBV6-5 and TRBJ1-1; D unclear. Germline CDR1 is MNHEY and CDR2 is SVGAGI. The CDR3 covers 11 residues. Trimming cost V 6 bases and J 3 bases, with 5 bases left between them. For the CDR3, the DNA is TGTGCCAGCAGCCGGGACACTGAAGCTTTCTTT. This translates into CASSRDTEAFF.

In its sample, this clone was seen once. This chain links TRBV19 with TRBJ2-2, with 13 positions matching TRBD2. J was trimmed by 6 bases and V by 3 bases; bases with no gene match: 7. Germline lookup yields CDR1 LNHDA and CDR2 SQIVND (reference sequence). The CDR3 sequence is 17 residues long. The CDR3 nucleotides read TGTGCCAGTAGTATCCGACTAGCGGGGGGATTCCCCGGGGAGCTGTTTTTT. This gives the protein CASSIRLAGGFPGELFF.

The rearrangement links TRBV2 to TRBJ1-1, with unresolved D. From germline, CDR1 is SNHLY and CDR2 FYNNEI. This CDR3 has 14 residues. Trimming removed 7 bases from V and 6 bases from J, with 18 bases in between. CDR3 loop: CASNSGPLGAEAFF. In nucleotides, the CDR3 is TGTGCCAGCAATAGTGGCCCCTTGGGCGCTGAAGCTTTCTTT.

J is TRBJ2-1 and V is TRBV12-5; no reliable D call. Germline assignment: CDR1 LGHNT and CDR2 FRNRAP. Trimming cost V 7 bases and J 9 bases, with 10 bases left between them. The CDR3 extends over 11 amino acids. In nucleotides, the CDR3 is TGTGCTAGTGTTGAGTACGGTGAGCAGTTCTTC. This codes for CASVEYGEQFF.

The chain joins TRBV18 to TRBJ2-1, with 10 bases identical to TRBD1. The V gene end was trimmed by 5 bases and the J gene end by 9 bases; junction bases not matched to a gene: 7. Germline V gives CDR1 KGHSH, CDR2 LQKENI. The CDR3 has 14 amino acids. The CDR3, as DNA: TGTGCCAGCTCAAGGGACAGGGGTAAGGGTGAGCAGTTCTTC. Its translation is CASSRDRGKGEQFF.

The chain joins TRBV7-8 to TRBJ2-5, with TRBD1 matching 7 bases. The CDR3 spans 15 residues. The V gene's germline CDR1 is SGHVS and CDR2 FQNEAQ. Unmatched junction bases numbered 9, after V lost 5 bases and J lost 3 bases. CDR3 sequence reads: CASSLRDSHEETQYF. As DNA, the CDR3 is TGTGCCAGCAGCCTAAGGGACAGCCACGAAGAGACCCAGTACTTC.

This clone showed up just once. This chain joins TRBV5-6 and TRBJ1-2, with a weak D call TRBD1 (5 bases). Germline V gene sequence: CDR1 SGHDT, CDR2 YYEEEE. Trimming removed 2 bases at V and 9 bases at J, with 11 bases between. The CDR3 loop spans 12 amino acids. CDR3 sequence: CASSFDRRRYTF. In nucleotides, the CDR3 is TGTGCCAGCAGCTTCGACAGACGGCGCTACACCTTC.

The chain couples TRBV4-1 to TRBJ2-1, with D possibly being TRBD1 (6 bases). Germline-derived CDR1 and CDR2 are MGHRA and YSYEKL. CDR3 size: 15 residues. The ends were cut back, 0 bases at V and 8 bases at J, with 14 bases in the middle. The CDR3 loop is CASSQDPRQAYEQFF. The CDR3 region has the DNA TGCGCCAGCAGCCAAGATCCCCGACAGGCCTATGAGCAGTTCTTC.

In nucleotides, the CDR3 is TGCGCCAGCAGCCAAGATTCCGATCAGCCCCAGCATTTT. Protein: CASSQDSDQPQHF. The rearrangement joins TRBV4-3 to TRBJ1-5; D call uncertain. V lost 0 bases to trimming and J lost 5 bases, with 5 bases between them. This CDR3 has 13 amino acids. CDR1 is LGHNA and CDR2 is YSLEER in the germline V gene.

In this sample, this clone turned up once. V usage is TRBV5-1 and J usage is TRBJ2-5; D remains unclear. CDR3 length: 12 amino acids. Per the germline V gene, CDR1 is SGHRS and CDR2 is YFSETQ. V lost 2 bases and J lost 0, with 2 bases in between. The CDR3 sequence is CASSFDQETQYF. The CDR3 DNA reads TGCGCCAGCAGCTTCGACCAAGAGACCCAGTACTTC.

The rearrangement links TRBV24-1 to TRBJ2-2, with D tentatively TRBD2 (6 bases). Germline assignment: CDR1 KGHDR and CDR2 SFDVKD. Trimming stripped 3 bases from V and 5 bases from J, with 9 bases between. There are 14 residues in the CDR3. The CDR3 loop is CATSDPSETGELFF. CDR3 coding DNA: TGTGCCACCAGTGATCCTAGCGAGACCGGGGAGCTGTTTTTT.

The rearrangement links TRBV28 to TRBJ2-7, with D hard to call. Trimming took off 6 bases at V and 1 base at J, with 4 bases between the two ends. There are 11 residues in the CDR3. CDR1 and CDR2 (germline): MDHEN, SYDVKM. The CDR3 protein is CASSVSYEQYF. The CDR3 DNA follows: TGTGCCAGCAGCGTATCCTACGAGCAGTACTTC.

V is TRBV5-1 and J is TRBJ2-1; 8 bases align to TRBD2. CDR3 length: 14 amino acids. V lost 4 bases, J lost 8 bases, and 8 bases stayed unmatched. Germline CDR1 reads SGHRS; CDR2 reads YFSETQ. CDR3 sequence: CASSPGLAGDEQFF. The CDR3 DNA reads TGCGCCAGCAGCCCCGGACTAGCCGGCGATGAGCAGTTCTTC.

The rearrangement joins TRBV6-5 to TRBJ1-1; no definite D call. V lost 6 bases to trimming and J lost 0 bases, with 11 bases between them. Germline CDR1 MNHEY, CDR2 SVGAGI. This CDR3 comprises 14 residues. The CDR3 bases are TGTGCCAGCAGCCAGACTAATCTGAACACTGAAGCTTTCTTT. Its protein product is CASSQTNLNTEAFF.

V is TRBV29-1 and J is TRBJ2-7; 13 bases match TRBD2. Germline V gives CDR1 SQVTM, CDR2 ANQGSEA. CDR3 length: 13 amino acids. Trimming removed 4 bases from V and 6 bases from J; junction bases left unmatched: 3. Written as DNA, the CDR3 is TGCAGCGTTGGACGGACTAGCGGGGGCGAGCAGTACTTC. Translating it yields CSVGRTSGGEQYF.

The chain combines TRBV7-9 with TRBJ1-2; the D is unclear. Trimming took 4 bases from V and 0 from J, leaving 12 bases between them. Germline V gives CDR1 SEHNR, CDR2 FQNEAQ (reference sequence). The CDR3 runs 15 residues. The DNA of the CDR3 is TGTGCCAGCAGCTCACTAATAAGAGCTAACTATGGCTACACCTTC. Protein: CASSSLIRANYGYTF.

This rearrangement joins TRBV5-1 to TRBJ1-2, with D perhaps matching TRBD1 (6 bases). The CDR3 consists of 13 residues. Germline V lookup: CDR1 SGHRS, CDR2 YFSETQ. V lost 3 bases to trimming and J lost 4 bases, with 10 bases between them. The CDR3 region is CASSSGAGYGYTF. CDR3 coding DNA: TGCGCCAGCAGCTCAGGGGCTGGCTATGGCTACACCTTC.

The V gene is TRBV20-1, the J gene TRBJ2-7; D is unclear. V was trimmed by 6 bases and J by 0 bases, leaving 12 bases between them. The length of the CDR3 is 13 residues. Germline-derived CDR1 and CDR2 are DFQATT and SNEGSKA (reference sequence). CDR3 loop: CSASGFNSYEQYF. The CDR3 nucleotides are TGCAGTGCCAGTGGTTTTAACTCCTACGAGCAGTACTTC.

The rearrangement joins TRBV5-3 to TRBJ2-5; 8 nucleotides agree with TRBD2. TRBV5-3 is an ORF; its function is uncertain. The CDR3 spans 19 residues. V shed 2 bases, J shed 4 bases, and the junction held 19 bases outside the gene matches. Here the CDR3 reads CARSFRGRGANPDRETQYF. The CDR3 DNA reads TGTGCCAGAAGCTTCCGGGGGCGGGGGGCAAACCCCGATCGAGAGACCCAGTACTTC.

This chain joins TRBV7-9 and TRBJ2-3; D gene ambiguous. Germline V gene lookup returns CDR1 SEHNR and CDR2 FQNEAQ (reference sequence). This CDR3 is built from 13 residues. V dropped 2 bases and J dropped 3 bases, with 6 bases sitting between them. CDR3 DNA sequence: TGTGCCAGCAGCTTATATCTTACAGATACGCAGTATTTT. This sequence encodes CASSLYLTDTQYF. Full variable domain (remainder filled in from reference TRBV7-9 and TRBJ2-3): DTGVSQNPRHKITKRGQNVTFRCDPISEHNRLYWYRQTLGQGPEFLTYFQNEAQLEKSRLLSDRFSAERPKGSFSTLEIQRTEQGDSAMYLCASSLYLTDTQYFGPGTRLTVL.

This clone was detected a few times. CDR3 bases: TGTGCCAGCTCACCTAACGCCCAGGGGACGGATACGCAGTATTTT. It is translated as CASSPNAQGTDTQYF. The rearrangement uses TRBV18 and TRBJ2-3, with TRBD1 as a possible D gene (6 bases). Germline V lookup: CDR1 KGHSH, CDR2 LQKENI. V was clipped by 3 bases and J by 6 bases, with 16 bases between them. The CDR3 is 15 amino acids.

V and J are TRBV5-8 and TRBJ1-6, with TRBD1 matching over 9 bases. Germline loops: CDR1 SGHTS, CDR2 YDEGEE. CDR3 length: 15 amino acids. V gave up 4 bases and J gave up 7 bases; unmatched junction bases: 6. In DNA form, the CDR3 reads TGTGCCAGCAGCGAACAGGGGGCGGGAAATTCACCCCTCCACTTT. It encodes CASSEQGAGNSPLHF.